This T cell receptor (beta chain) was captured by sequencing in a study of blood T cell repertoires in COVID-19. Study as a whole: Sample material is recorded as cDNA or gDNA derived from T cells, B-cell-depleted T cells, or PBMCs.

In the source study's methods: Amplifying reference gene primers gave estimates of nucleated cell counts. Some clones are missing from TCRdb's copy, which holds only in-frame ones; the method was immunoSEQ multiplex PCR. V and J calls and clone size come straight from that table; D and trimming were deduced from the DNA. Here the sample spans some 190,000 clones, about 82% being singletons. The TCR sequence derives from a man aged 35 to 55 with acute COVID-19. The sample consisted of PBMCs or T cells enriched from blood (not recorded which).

The CDR3 loop is CASSLASGRAPDTQYF. In nucleotides, the CDR3 is TGTGCCAGCAGCTTGGCAAGCGGGAGGGCCCCAGATACGCAGTATTTT. The chain joins TRBV7-3 to TRBJ2-3, with 10 nucleotides matching TRBD2. Germline loops: CDR1 SGHTA, CDR2 FQGTGA. This CDR3 has 16 amino acids. V was pared by 3 bases and J by 4 bases, with 7 bases of the junction left unmatched.